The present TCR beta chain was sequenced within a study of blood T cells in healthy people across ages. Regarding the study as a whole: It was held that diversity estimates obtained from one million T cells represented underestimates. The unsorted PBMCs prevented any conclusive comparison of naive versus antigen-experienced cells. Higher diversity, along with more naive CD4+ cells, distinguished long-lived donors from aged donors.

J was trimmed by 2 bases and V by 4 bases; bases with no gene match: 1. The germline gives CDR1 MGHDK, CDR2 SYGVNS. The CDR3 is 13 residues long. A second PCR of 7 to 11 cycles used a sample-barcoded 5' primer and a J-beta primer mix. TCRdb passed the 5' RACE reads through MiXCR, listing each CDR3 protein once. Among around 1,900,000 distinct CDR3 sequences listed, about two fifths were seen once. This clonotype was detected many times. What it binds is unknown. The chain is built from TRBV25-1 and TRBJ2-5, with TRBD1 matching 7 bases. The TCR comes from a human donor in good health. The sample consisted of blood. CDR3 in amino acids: CASSATGQETQYF. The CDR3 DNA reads TGTGCCAGCAGTGCGACAGGGCAAGAGACCCAGTACTTC.